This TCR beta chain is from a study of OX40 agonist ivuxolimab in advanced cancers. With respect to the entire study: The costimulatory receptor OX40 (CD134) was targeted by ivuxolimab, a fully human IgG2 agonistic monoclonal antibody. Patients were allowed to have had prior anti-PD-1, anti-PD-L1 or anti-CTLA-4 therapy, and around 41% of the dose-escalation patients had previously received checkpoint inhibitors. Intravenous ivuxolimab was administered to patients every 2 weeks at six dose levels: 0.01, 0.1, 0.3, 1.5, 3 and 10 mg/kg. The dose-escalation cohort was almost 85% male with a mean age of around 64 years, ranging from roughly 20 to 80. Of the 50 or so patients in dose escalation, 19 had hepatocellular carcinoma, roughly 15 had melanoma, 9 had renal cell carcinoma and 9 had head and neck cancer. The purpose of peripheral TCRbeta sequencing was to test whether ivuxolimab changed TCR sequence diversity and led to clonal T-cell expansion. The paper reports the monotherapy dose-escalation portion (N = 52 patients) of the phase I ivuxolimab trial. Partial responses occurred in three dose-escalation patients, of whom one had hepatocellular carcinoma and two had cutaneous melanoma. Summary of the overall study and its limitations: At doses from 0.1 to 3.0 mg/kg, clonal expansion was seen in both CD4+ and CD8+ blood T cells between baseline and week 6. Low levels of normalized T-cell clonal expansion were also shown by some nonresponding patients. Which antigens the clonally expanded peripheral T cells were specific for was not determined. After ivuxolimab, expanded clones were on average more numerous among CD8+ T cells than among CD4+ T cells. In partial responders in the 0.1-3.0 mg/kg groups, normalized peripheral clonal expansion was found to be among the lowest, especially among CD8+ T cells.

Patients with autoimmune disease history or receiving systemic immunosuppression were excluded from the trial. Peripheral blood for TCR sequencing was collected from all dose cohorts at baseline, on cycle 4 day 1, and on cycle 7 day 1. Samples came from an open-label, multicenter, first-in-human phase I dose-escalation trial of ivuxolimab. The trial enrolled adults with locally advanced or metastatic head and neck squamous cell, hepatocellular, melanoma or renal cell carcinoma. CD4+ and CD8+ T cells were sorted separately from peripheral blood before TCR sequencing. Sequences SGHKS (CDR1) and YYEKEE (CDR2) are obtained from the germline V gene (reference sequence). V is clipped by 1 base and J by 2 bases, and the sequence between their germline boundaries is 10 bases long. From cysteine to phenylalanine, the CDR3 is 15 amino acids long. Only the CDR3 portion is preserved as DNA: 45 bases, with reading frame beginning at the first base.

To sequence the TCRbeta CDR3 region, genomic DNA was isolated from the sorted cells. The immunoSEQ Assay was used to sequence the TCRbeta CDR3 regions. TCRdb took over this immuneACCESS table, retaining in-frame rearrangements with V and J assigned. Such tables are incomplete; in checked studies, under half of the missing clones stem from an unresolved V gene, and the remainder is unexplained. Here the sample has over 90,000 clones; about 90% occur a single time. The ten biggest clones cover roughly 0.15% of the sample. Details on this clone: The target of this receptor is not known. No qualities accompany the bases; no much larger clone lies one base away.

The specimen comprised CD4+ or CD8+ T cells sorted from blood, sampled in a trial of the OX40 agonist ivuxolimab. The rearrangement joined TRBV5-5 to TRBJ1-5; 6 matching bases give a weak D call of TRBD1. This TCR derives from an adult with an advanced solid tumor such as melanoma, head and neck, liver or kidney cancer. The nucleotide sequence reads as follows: TGTGCCAGCAGCTTGAGGGGGAACGGCAATCAGCCCCAGCATTTT. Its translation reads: CASSLRGNGNQPQHF.